The 10 T cell receptor beta chains in this list originate from one sample, sequenced in a study of cytomegalovirus exposure and HLA in healthy donors. PCR employed 60 Vbeta and 13 Jbeta primers. Sequencing used immunoSEQ multiplex PCR; TCRdb keeps in-frame clones, though not all of them. The sample lists about 130,000 clones, 75% to 90% occurring once. Sequenced input: PBMCs. These receptors were taken from a male donor in good health and CMV-seronegative.

This clone has a single count. This chain links TRBV30 with TRBJ2-7, with D perhaps TRBD1 (5 bases). The CDR3 consists of 13 residues. CDR1 and CDR2 from the germline V gene are GTSNPN and SVGIG (reference sequence). V was clipped by 1 base and J by 6 bases, with 13 bases between them. The chain's CDR3 is CAWSARVRVEQYF. CDR3 DNA: TGTGCCTGGAGTGCCAGGGTCAGGGTCGAGCAGTACTTC.

DNA for the CDR3: TGTGCCAGCAGTTCTACTAGCGGGGGCTACGAGCAGTACTTC. Translated, it gives CASSSTSGGYEQYF. The J gene is TRBJ2-7, the V gene TRBV28, with TRBD2 matching 11 bases. Looked up from germline, CDR1 is MDHEN and CDR2 is SYDVKM. The CDR3 consists of 14 residues. The junction had 2 bases not matched to a gene; V was cut back by 4 bases and J by 3 bases.

The chain joins TRBV30 to TRBJ1-4, with 9 bases aligning to TRBD1. V was pared by 5 bases and J by 7 bases, with 5 bases of the junction left unmatched. The CDR3 length is 13 residues. Germline V CDR1 and CDR2: GTSNPN, SVGIG (reference sequence). The CDR3 loop is CAWSTGGSEKLFF. CDR3 DNA: TGTGCCTGGTCGACAGGGGGGAGTGAAAAACTGTTTTTT. Based on the CDR3 plus reference TRBV30 and TRBJ1-4, the full variable domain is SQTIHQWPATLVQPVGSPLSLECTVEGTSNPNLYWYRQAAGRGLQLLFYSVGIGQISSEVPQNLSASRPQDRQFILSSKKLLLSDSGFYLCAWSTGGSEKLFFGSGTQLSVL.

The chain couples TRBV25-1 to TRBJ2-5, with D possibly being TRBD2 (6 bases). Trimming left V 3 bases short and J 3 bases short, with 11 bases between. This CDR3 has 14 amino acids. Germline CDR1 is MGHDK and CDR2 is SYGVNS. The CDR3 is CASSDGGEEETQYF. The CDR3 nucleotides are TGTGCCAGCAGTGATGGAGGGGAGGAAGAGACCCAGTACTTC.

This chain uses TRBV4-1 with TRBJ1-4; tentative D call: TRBD1 (6 bases). Germline CDR1 MGHRA, CDR2 YSYEKL. This CDR3 has 17 amino acids. V was cut by 1 base and J by 3 bases, with 15 bases left in between. For the CDR3, the DNA is TGCGCCAGCAGCCAAGGGGGGGGGCATGGGGCTAATGAAAAACTGTTTTTT. Translated, it gives CASSQGGGHGANEKLFF.

This clone was seen just once. One end of the junction is discordant with germline, which a read error may explain. This chain links TRBV7-2 with TRBJ1-1; D gene unclear. CDR3 length: 13 amino acids. CDR1 is SGHTA, CDR2 FQGNSA, per germline. This chain's CDR3 is CASNLRGFTEAFF. Here the CDR3 DNA reads TGTGCCAGCAACTTAAGAGGATTCACTGAAGCTTTCTTT.

This chain links TRBV7-9 with TRBJ2-1; the D gene is possibly TRBD1 (5 bases). This CDR3 comprises 17 residues. V was shortened by 5 bases and J by 9 bases, with 26 bases between the two germline ends. Per the germline V gene, CDR1 is SEHNR and CDR2 is FQNEAQ (reference sequence). In DNA, the CDR3 is TGTGCCAGCAGCCCCCCGTTCAGGGCGGCCATAACTGGTGAGCAGTTCTTC. Its translation: CASSPPFRAAITGEQFF.

As concerns this clone: The DNA is omitted, as the CDR3 cannot be located on it reliably, and the CDR3 follows TCRdb's listing. The genes are TRBV5-6 and TRBJ2-1; TRBD1 reflects the table's D call only, with no check against the DNA. CDR1 SGHDT and CDR2 YYEEEE come from the germline V gene. The CDR3 is 13 amino acids in total, end residues counted. This CDR3 is CASSFGTGAKPFF.

This rearrangement joins TRBV6-4 to TRBJ2-6; possible D gene TRBD2, 6 bases. This CDR3 has 17 residues. Germline values: CDR1 MRHNA, CDR2 SNTAGT. The germline V and J ends were trimmed by 0 bases and 0 bases, with 9 bases remaining between them. The CDR3 reads CASSDSGGGSGANVLTF. As DNA, the CDR3 is TGTGCCAGCAGTGACTCGGGAGGAGGCTCTGGGGCCAACGTCCTGACTTTC.

This clone has a handful of counts. The V and J genes are TRBV10-3 and TRBJ1-4; possible D gene TRBD1, 5 bases. The CDR3 extends over 12 amino acids. Deletions cut 8 bases from V and 5 bases from J, with 9 bases between. Germline CDR1 is ENHRY and CDR2 is SYGVKD. The CDR3 loop is CAIGAQNEKLFF. CDR3 in DNA: TGTGCCATCGGGGCTCAAAATGAAAAACTGTTTTTT.